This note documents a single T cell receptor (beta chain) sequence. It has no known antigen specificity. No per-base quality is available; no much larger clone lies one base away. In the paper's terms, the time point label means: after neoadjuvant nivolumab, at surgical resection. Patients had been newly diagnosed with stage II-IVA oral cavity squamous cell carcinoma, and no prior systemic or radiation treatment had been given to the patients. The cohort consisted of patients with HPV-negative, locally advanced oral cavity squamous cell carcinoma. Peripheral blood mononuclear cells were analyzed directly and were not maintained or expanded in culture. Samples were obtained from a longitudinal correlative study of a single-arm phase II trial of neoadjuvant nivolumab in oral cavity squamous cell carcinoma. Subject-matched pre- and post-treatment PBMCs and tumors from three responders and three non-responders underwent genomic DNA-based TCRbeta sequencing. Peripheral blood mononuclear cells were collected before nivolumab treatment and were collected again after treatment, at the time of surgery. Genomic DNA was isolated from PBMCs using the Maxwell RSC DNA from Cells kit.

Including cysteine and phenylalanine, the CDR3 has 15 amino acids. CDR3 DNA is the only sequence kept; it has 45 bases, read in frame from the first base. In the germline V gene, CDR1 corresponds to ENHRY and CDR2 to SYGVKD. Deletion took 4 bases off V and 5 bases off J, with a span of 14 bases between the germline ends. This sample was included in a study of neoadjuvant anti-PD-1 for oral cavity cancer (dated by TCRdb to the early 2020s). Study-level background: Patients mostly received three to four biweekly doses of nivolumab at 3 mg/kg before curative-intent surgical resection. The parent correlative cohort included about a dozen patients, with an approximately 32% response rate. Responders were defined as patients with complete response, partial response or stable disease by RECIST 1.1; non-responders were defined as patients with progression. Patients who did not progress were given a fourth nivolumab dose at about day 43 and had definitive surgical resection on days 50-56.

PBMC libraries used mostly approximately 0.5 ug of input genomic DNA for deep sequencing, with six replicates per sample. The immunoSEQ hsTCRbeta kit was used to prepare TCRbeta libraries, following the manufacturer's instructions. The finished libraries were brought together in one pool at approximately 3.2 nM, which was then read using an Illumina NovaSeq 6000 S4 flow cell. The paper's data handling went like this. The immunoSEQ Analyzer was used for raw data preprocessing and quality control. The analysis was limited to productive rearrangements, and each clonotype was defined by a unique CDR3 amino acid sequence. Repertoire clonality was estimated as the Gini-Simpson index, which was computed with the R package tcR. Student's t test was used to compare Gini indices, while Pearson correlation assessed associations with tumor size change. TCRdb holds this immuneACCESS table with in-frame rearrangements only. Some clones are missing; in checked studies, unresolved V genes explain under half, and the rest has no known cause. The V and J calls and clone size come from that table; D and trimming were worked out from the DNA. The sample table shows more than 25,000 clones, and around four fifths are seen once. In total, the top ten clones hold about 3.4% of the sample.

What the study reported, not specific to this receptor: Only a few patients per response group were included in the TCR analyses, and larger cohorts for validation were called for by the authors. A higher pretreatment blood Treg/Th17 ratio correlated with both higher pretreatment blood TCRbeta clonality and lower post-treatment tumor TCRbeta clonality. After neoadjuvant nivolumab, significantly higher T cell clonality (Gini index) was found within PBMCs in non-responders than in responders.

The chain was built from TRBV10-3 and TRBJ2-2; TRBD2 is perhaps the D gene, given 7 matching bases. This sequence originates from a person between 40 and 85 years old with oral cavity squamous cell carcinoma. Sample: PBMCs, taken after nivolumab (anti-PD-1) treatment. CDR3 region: CAISARGAGTGELFF. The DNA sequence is TGTGCCATCAGTGCACGGGGGGCTGGTACCGGGGAGCTGTTTTTT.